This passage covers 32 T cell receptor beta chains from one sample sequenced in a study of graft-versus-host responses after intestinal transplantation. Using immunoSEQ multiplex PCR, the repertoire was profiled, and TCRdb retains in-frame clones only, with some absent. This sample has about 86,000 clones; about 88% occur once, and the top ten carry roughly 0.3%. No antigen has been assigned to these receptors. This specimen consisted of unstimulated CD4+ T cells sorted from spleen or lymph node cells, obtained before transplant. Receptor source: a human donor who was the organ donor for an intestinal transplant.

This clone was seen once. The chain uses TRBV6-6 and TRBJ2-7; 9 positions agree with TRBD2. The CDR3 spans 15 residues. CDR1 and CDR2 (germline): MNHNY, SVGAGI (reference sequence). V gave up 5 bases and J gave up 2 bases; unmatched junction bases: 7. The CDR3 nucleotides read TGTGCCAGCAGTCCGTTGGCTAGCGGGGCCTACGAGCAGTACTTC. Amino acid sequence: CASSPLASGAYEQYF.

The rearrangement uses TRBV19 and TRBJ1-5, with TRBD1 matching over 7 bases. With V trimmed by 7 bases and J by 3 bases, 12 bases remained unmatched. CDR1 is LNHDA, CDR2 SQIVND, per germline (reference sequence). This CDR3 has 16 amino acids. CDR3 protein: CASNHGRDRVNQPQHF. The CDR3 bases are TGTGCCAGTAACCATGGTCGTGACAGGGTCAATCAGCCCCAGCATTTT.

The chain links TRBV19 to TRBJ1-5, with D possibly being TRBD1 (6 bases). Germline CDR1 LNHDA, CDR2 SQIVND (reference sequence). V shed 6 bases and J shed 0 bases, with 12 bases lying between them. The CDR3 spans 15 residues. The CDR3 DNA reads as TGTGCCAGTAGCAAACAGGGATATAGCAATCAGCCCCAGCATTTT. Protein product: CASSKQGYSNQPQHF. Full variable domain (outside the CDR3, taken from reference TRBV19 and TRBJ1-5): DGGITQSPKYLFRKEGQNVTLSCEQNLNHDAMYWYRQDPGQGLRLIYYSQIVNDFQKGDIAEGYSVSREKKESFPLTVTSAQKNPTAFYLCASSKQGYSNQPQHFGDGTRLSIL.

Here the CDR3 reads CASSLGWVAGTGELFF. The DNA for the CDR3 is TGTGCCAGCAGCTTAGGGTGGGTCGCGGGCACCGGGGAGCTGTTTTTT. The V gene is TRBV11-2, the J gene TRBJ2-2; D is possibly TRBD2 (5 bases). The length of the CDR3 is 16 residues. Trimming cost V 1 base and J 4 bases, with 13 bases left between them. Germline CDR1 is SGHAT and CDR2 is FQNNGV.

V and J are TRBV7-2 and TRBJ2-1, with 7 bases fitting TRBD2. The junction had 6 bases not matched to a gene; V was cut back by 0 bases and J by 7 bases. Germline V gene sequence: CDR1 SGHTA, CDR2 FQGNSA. The CDR3 consists of 15 residues. Here the CDR3 reads CASSLAAGVKNEQFF. In nucleotides, the CDR3 is TGTGCCAGCAGCTTAGCGGCGGGAGTTAAGAATGAGCAGTTCTTC.

The rearrangement joins TRBV7-3 to TRBJ2-7; D may be TRBD1 (7 bases). The ends were cut back, 1 base at V and 5 bases at J, with 15 bases in the middle. The length of the CDR3 is 15 residues. Germline loops: CDR1 SGHTA, CDR2 FQGTGA. The CDR3 bases are TGTGCCAGCAGCTTAATGGAGGGGGCGAACCACGAGCAGTACTTC. It encodes CASSLMEGANHEQYF.

This sequence joins TRBV7-2 and TRBJ1-1, with TRBD1 matching 12 bases. J gave up 5 bases and V 3 bases, and 7 bases lay outside the gene matches. The CDR3 contains 16 residues. CDR1 and CDR2 (germline): SGHTA, FQGNSA. The CDR3 DNA sequence: TGTGCCAGCAGCTTGCCGGGACAGGGGGCGAAGACTGAAGCTTTCTTT. It codes for CASSLPGQGAKTEAFF.

The chain carries TRBV11-3 and TRBJ2-7; 8 positions match TRBD2. The junction had 8 bases not matched to a gene; V was cut back by 4 bases and J by 6 bases. CDR3 length equals 14 residues. The germline gives CDR1 SGHNT, CDR2 YENEEA. The CDR3: CASSSGGVGSEQYF. CDR3 DNA sequence: TGTGCCAGCAGCTCCGGGGGGGTAGGCTCCGAGCAGTACTTC. Filled out from reference TRBV11-3 and TRBJ2-7, the complete variable domain reads EAGVVQSPRYKIIEKKQPVAFWCNPISGHNTLYWYLQNLGQGPELLIRYENEEAVDDSQLPKDRFSAERLKGVDSTLKIQPAELGDSAVYLCASSSGGVGSEQYFGPGTRLTVT.

This rearrangement joins TRBV11-1 to TRBJ1-2, with D perhaps matching TRBD1 (5 bases). The CDR3 is made up of 13 amino acids. Trimming pared 1 base from V and 2 bases from J, leaving 5 bases between. Per germline, CDR1 SGHAT and CDR2 FQDESV (reference sequence). CDR3 residues: CASSLGQNYGYTF. The DNA for the CDR3 is TGTGCCAGCAGCTTAGGACAGAACTATGGCTACACCTTC.

The DNA of the CDR3 is TGCGCCAGCAGCCTGACAGGGGATGGGGAAGCTTTCTTT. Amino acids: CASSLTGDGEAFF. The V gene is TRBV5-1, the J gene TRBJ1-1; 8 nucleotides line up with TRBD1. In germline, CDR1 is SGHRS, CDR2 YFSETQ. Trimming removed 4 bases from V and 8 bases from J; junction bases left unmatched: 7. The CDR3 contains 13 residues.

This chain links TRBV6-6 with TRBJ2-3; TRBD2 aligns across 8 bases. This CDR3 is 15 amino acids long. Losses at the gene ends were 7 bases for V and 4 bases for J; bases not matched to a gene: 10. Germline V gene data show CDR1 as MNHNY and CDR2 as SVGAGI (reference sequence). The CDR3, as DNA: TGTGCCAGCATCGGCGGGGGGCCAAAACCAGATACGCAGTATTTT. Amino acids: CASIGGGPKPDTQYF.

As to this clone: Compared with germline, one end of the junction differs, possibly owing to a read error. The chain carries TRBV15 and TRBJ1-1; 10 nucleotides line up with TRBD1. This CDR3 has 16 amino acids. Germline V lookup: CDR1 LNHNV, CDR2 YYDKDF (reference sequence). For the CDR3, the DNA is TGTGCCTCCAGAGCAGGGGACAGGGGAATGAACACTGAAGCTTTCTTT. Protein product: CASRAGDRGMNTEAFF.

V is TRBV11-2 and J is TRBJ2-7, with 10 bases aligning to TRBD1. The CDR3 sequence is 17 residues long. V shed 4 bases and J 3 bases; nucleotides not matched to a gene: 12. Germline V gives CDR1 SGHAT, CDR2 FQNNGV. CDR3 sequence reads: CASSYRQGARPDYEQYF. The CDR3 region has the DNA TGTGCCAGCAGCTACAGACAGGGGGCAAGGCCGGACTACGAGCAGTACTTC.

The chain links TRBV14 to TRBJ1-2; D may be TRBD1 (5 bases). The CDR3 consists of 18 residues. CDR1 and CDR2 (germline): SGHDN, FVKESK. The V end lost 0 bases, the J end lost 7 bases, and 24 bases lay between the germline ends. CDR3 in amino acids: CASSQEKEDRKWGGGYTF. DNA for the CDR3: TGTGCCAGCAGCCAAGAGAAAGAAGATCGCAAGTGGGGGGGTGGCTACACCTTC.

The chain employs TRBV6-1 and TRBJ1-5, with TRBD1 matching over 10 bases. CDR3 size: 17 residues. With V trimmed by 3 bases and J by 2 bases, 7 bases remained unmatched. The germline V gene has CDR1 MNHNS and CDR2 SASEGT. The CDR3 sequence: CASSDRATGGGNQPQHF. Written as DNA, the CDR3 is TGTGCCAGCAGTGACAGGGCGACAGGGGGCGGCAATCAGCCCCAGCATTTT.

This chain uses TRBV6-5 with TRBJ2-3, with a tentative D call TRBD2 (5 bases). Germline V gene sequence: CDR1 MNHEY, CDR2 SVGAGI. Trimming took off 5 bases at V and 0 bases at J, with 12 bases between the two ends. CDR3 length: 15 residues. The CDR3 sequence: CASSRFPGSTDTQYF. The CDR3 DNA reads TGTGCCAGCAGTCGATTTCCGGGGAGCACAGATACGCAGTATTTT.

The chain carries TRBV4-3 and TRBJ2-1; no clear D gene. This CDR3 is 18 amino acids long. V was cut by 2 bases and J by 0 bases, with 17 bases left in between. Germline V lookup: CDR1 LGHNA, CDR2 YSLEER. The DNA of the CDR3 is TGCGCCAGCAGCCAACGACCCGCAGGTTCAAGCTCCTACAATGAGCAGTTCTTC. Encoded protein: CASSQRPAGSSSYNEQFF.

A remark on this clone: This sample includes further DNA sequences coding for the same CDR3. The rearrangement uses TRBV18 and TRBJ1-4; unclear D gene. V lost 0 bases and J 6 bases, leaving 17 bases between the germline ends. The CDR3 consists of 17 residues. Per the germline V gene, CDR1 is KGHSH and CDR2 is LQKENI. The CDR3 is CASSPPNGGDQDEKLFF. For the CDR3, the DNA is TGTGCCAGCTCACCACCCAACGGCGGGGATCAGGATGAAAAACTGTTTTTT.

The rearrangement links TRBV5-8 to TRBJ2-5; 7 bases align to TRBD1. CDR3 size: 14 residues. CDR1 is SGHTS and CDR2 is YDEGEE in the germline V gene. V shed 4 bases, J shed 7 bases, and the junction held 10 bases outside the gene matches. The CDR3 DNA is TGTGCCAGCAGCAGAGCCACAGGGGTGGGGACCCAGTACTTC. Its protein product is CASSRATGVGTQYF.

This rearrangement joins TRBV4-1 to TRBJ2-5; 10 bases match TRBD2. Trimming cost V 5 bases and J 2 bases; bases outside gene matches: 8. Germline V gene lookup returns CDR1 MGHRA and CDR2 YSYEKL. There are 16 residues in the CDR3. CDR3 DNA sequence: TGCGCCAGCAGCTTCGTTAGCGGGGGGCCTCAAGAGACCCAGTACTTC. This codes for CASSFVSGGPQETQYF.

The chain couples TRBV5-1 to TRBJ1-1; 9 bases are shared with TRBD1. Germline CDR1 and CDR2: SGHRS and YFSETQ. The CDR3 extends over 13 amino acids. J lost 6 bases, V lost 7 bases, and 7 bases had no gene match. The DNA for the CDR3 is TGCGCCAGCCGGACACAGGGGGCCCCTGAAGCTTTCTTT. It specifies CASRTQGAPEAFF.

The chain uses TRBV2 and TRBJ2-2; D not certain. The CDR3 has 14 amino acids. V was pared by 8 bases and J by 1 base, with 11 bases between. Germline CDR1 and CDR2: SNHLY and FYNNEI. This chain's CDR3 is CASVQAENTGELFF. Written as DNA, the CDR3 is TGTGCCAGCGTCCAGGCTGAGAACACCGGGGAGCTGTTTTTT.

The chain recombines TRBV27 with TRBJ2-2, with 12 nucleotides matching TRBD1. This CDR3 has 15 amino acids. Trimming took 3 bases from V and 7 from J; bases not matched to a gene: 3. Per germline, CDR1 MNHEY and CDR2 SMNVEV (reference sequence). The CDR3, as DNA: TGTGCCAGCAGTTTCGGGGACAGGGGGCTCGGGGAGCTGTTTTTT. As protein: CASSFGDRGLGELFF.

As DNA, the CDR3 is TGCGCCAGCTTTCAGAGGTCCAATGAGCAGTTCTTC. It specifies CASFQRSNEQFF. J is TRBJ2-1 and V is TRBV5-1; D ambiguous. The CDR3 is made up of 12 amino acids. Trimming cost V 7 bases and J 6 bases, with 11 bases left between them. The germline CDR1 and CDR2 sequences are SGHRS and YFSETQ.

This chain links TRBV27 with TRBJ2-7, with 7 bases that match TRBD1. V was clipped by 2 bases and J by 3 bases; unmatched bases: 7. The CDR3 length is 15 residues. CDR1 and CDR2 from the germline V gene are MNHEY and SMNVEV (reference sequence). The CDR3 coding sequence is TGTGCCAGCAGTTTAAGGCAGGGGGAGAACTACGAGCAGTACTTC. Residues: CASSLRQGENYEQYF.

The chain couples TRBV4-2 to TRBJ2-1, with D possibly matching TRBD2 (5 bases). Deletions cut 0 bases from V and 6 bases from J, with 18 bases between. This CDR3 is 17 amino acids long. Germline CDR1 reads LGHNA; CDR2 reads YNFKEQ. This chain's CDR3 is CASSQESELVSVNEQFF. CDR3 nucleotides: TGTGCCAGCAGCCAAGAGAGCGAACTAGTATCTGTCAATGAGCAGTTCTTC.

This chain joins TRBV13 and TRBJ2-3, with 8 bases lining up with TRBD2. Germline V gene data show CDR1 as PRHDT and CDR2 as FYEKMQ (reference sequence). With 6 bases clipped from V and 6 bases from J, the junction kept 14 bases outside the gene matches. The CDR3 loop spans 16 amino acids. In DNA, the CDR3 is TGTGCCAGCAGACGCCTTATTAGCGGGGAGTGGGATACGCAGTATTTT. Translated, it gives CASRRLISGEWDTQYF.

The rearrangement links TRBV27 to TRBJ1-4; no definite D call. V shed 7 bases and J shed 0 bases, with 6 bases lying between them. The CDR3 is 13 amino acids. Germline assignment: CDR1 MNHEY and CDR2 SMNVEV (reference sequence). This CDR3 is CASTSATNEKLFF. The CDR3, as DNA: TGTGCCAGCACTTCGGCAACTAATGAAAAACTGTTTTTT.

The chain is built from TRBV5-1 and TRBJ1-1, with 8 bases aligning to TRBD1. The CDR3 sequence is 13 residues long. J lost 1 base, V lost 6 bases, and 2 bases had no gene match. Looked up from germline, CDR1 is SGHRS and CDR2 is YFSETQ. CDR3 nucleotide sequence: TGCGCCAGCAAGGGGACAGGGAACACTGAAGCTTTCTTT. Amino acid sequence: CASKGTGNTEAFF.

This chain links TRBV4-3 with TRBJ2-3, with 9 nucleotides matching TRBD2. V gave up 4 bases and J gave up 6 bases; unmatched junction bases: 14. Germline V lookup: CDR1 LGHNA, CDR2 YSLEER. This CDR3 contains 17 residues. CDR3 in amino acids: CASSRTVRGGRADTQYF. Written as DNA, the CDR3 is TGCGCCAGCAGCCGGACCGTGCGGGGGGGAAGAGCCGATACGCAGTATTTT.

The genes are TRBV11-1 and TRBJ1-2; possibly TRBD1 for D (5 bases). CDR1 and CDR2 from the germline V gene are SGHAT and FQDESV (reference sequence). The V end lost 5 bases, the J end lost 6 bases, and 19 bases lay between the germline ends. The CDR3 contains 15 residues. As DNA, the CDR3 is TGTGCCAGCAGCCTGGCAGGGTCGGGGGTAAATGGCTACACCTTC. It encodes CASSLAGSGVNGYTF.

The genes are TRBV7-9 and TRBJ1-5, with TRBD1 matching 8 bases. CDR1 SEHNR and CDR2 FQNEAQ come from the germline V gene (reference sequence). This CDR3 spans 16 amino acids. V lost 5 bases to trimming and J lost 5 bases; unmatched junction nucleotides: 11. CDR3: CASSIGQGERDQPQHF. CDR3 bases: TGTGCCAGCAGCATCGGACAGGGCGAGAGGGATCAGCCCCAGCATTTT.